The rows below give T cell receptor beta chains drawn from one sample of a study of blood T cell repertoires in COVID-19. The data were produced by immunoSEQ multiplex PCR, yet TCRdb's version contains in-frame clones alone and is incomplete. The table has fewer than 300,000 clones, approximately 88% seen once; the top ten hold 0.65% to 0.95%. Sequenced material: peripheral blood. These receptors all come from a woman in her 30s with acute or convalescent COVID-19. Both conserved end residues are part of each CDR3. A D gene is named only where the DNA matches it firmly. Expanded clones get a size class; other rows say once, few or many, or leave the size out.

v_gene	j_gene	abundance	d_gene	CDR3aa	CDR3nt
TRBV7-9	TRBJ2-7	-	TRBD2	CASSTRTTSGRAYEQYF	TGTGCCAGCAGCACCCGGACTACTAGCGGGAGGGCCTACGAGCAGTACTTC
TRBV11-3	TRBJ1-3	-	TRBD1	CASSPDRENTIYF	TGTGCCAGCAGCCCTGACAGGGAGAACACCATATATTTT
TRBV4-1	TRBJ1-5	-	-	CASSQVEFSNQPQHF	TGCGCCAGCAGCCAAGTTGAGTTTAGCAATCAGCCCCAGCATTTT
TRBV5-1	TRBJ1-1	-	TRBD1	CASSSENQGARTEAFF	TGCGCCAGCAGCTCGGAAAATCAGGGGGCGCGAACTGAAGCTTTCTTT
TRBV12-3/TRBV12-4	TRBJ2-2	-	-	CASSLPLGELFF	TGTGCCAGCAGTTTACCCCTCGGGGAGCTGTTTTTT
TRBV5-4	TRBJ2-3	once	-	CASKADSEDTQYF	TGTGCCAGCAAGGCTGACTCAGAAGATACGCAGTATTTT
TRBV7-8	TRBJ2-2	-	-	CASSLRRDGELFF	TGTGCCAGCAGCTTAAGGCGGGACGGGGAGCTGTTTTTT
TRBV2	TRBJ2-5	-	TRBD1	CASSEIPGTGLEVETQYF	TGTGCCAGCAGTGAAATCCCCGGGACAGGGCTGGAGGTAGAGACCCAGTACTTC
TRBV27	TRBJ2-7	-	-	CASSYGQSYEQYF	TGTGCCAGCAGTTATGGACAGTCCTACGAGCAGTACTTC
TRBV18	TRBJ2-7	-	TRBD1	CASSRGQAYEQYF	TGTGCCAGCTCCCGAGGACAGGCCTACGAGCAGTACTTC
TRBV18	TRBJ1-6	-	TRBD1	CASSPGTGTNNSPLHF	TGTGCCAGCTCACCTGGGACAGGGACCAATAATTCACCCCTCCACTTT